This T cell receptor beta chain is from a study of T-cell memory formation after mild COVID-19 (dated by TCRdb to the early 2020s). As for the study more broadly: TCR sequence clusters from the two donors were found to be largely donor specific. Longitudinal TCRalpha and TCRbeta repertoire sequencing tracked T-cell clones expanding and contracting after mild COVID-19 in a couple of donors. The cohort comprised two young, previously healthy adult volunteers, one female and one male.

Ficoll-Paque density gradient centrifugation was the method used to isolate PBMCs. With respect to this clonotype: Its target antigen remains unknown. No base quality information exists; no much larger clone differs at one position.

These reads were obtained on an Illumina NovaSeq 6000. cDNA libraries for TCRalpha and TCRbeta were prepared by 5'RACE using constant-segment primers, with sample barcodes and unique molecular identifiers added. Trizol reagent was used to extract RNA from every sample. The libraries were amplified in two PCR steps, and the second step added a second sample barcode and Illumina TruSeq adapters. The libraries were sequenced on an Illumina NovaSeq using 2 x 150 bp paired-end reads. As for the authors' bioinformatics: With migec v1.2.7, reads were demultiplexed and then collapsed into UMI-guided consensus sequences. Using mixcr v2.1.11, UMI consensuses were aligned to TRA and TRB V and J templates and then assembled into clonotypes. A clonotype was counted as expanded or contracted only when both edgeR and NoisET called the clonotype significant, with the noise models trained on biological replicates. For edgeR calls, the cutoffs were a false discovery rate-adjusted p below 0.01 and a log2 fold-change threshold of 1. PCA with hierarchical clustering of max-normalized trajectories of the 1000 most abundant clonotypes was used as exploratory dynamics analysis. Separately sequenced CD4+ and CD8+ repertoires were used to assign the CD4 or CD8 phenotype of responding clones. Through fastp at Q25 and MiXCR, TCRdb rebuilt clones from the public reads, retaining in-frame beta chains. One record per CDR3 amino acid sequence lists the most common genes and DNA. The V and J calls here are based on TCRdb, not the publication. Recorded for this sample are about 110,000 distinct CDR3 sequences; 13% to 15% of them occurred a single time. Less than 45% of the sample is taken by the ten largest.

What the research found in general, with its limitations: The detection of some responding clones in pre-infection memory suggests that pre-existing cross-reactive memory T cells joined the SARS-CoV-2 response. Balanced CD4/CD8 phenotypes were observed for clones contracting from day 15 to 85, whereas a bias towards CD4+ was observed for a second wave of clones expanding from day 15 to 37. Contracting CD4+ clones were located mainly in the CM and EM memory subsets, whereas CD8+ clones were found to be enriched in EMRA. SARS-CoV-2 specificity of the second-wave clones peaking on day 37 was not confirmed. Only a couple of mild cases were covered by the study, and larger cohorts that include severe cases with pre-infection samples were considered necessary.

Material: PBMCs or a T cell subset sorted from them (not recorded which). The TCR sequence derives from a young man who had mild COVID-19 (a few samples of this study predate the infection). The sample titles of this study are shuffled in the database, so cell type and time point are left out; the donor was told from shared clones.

This receptor carries the CDR3 CASSHTGVEQFF. The DNA sequence is given as TGTGCCAGCAGCCATACAGGGGTTGAGCAGTTCTTC. The rearranged segments are TRBV7-2 and TRBJ2-1; the junction holds 7 bases that match TRBD1. Trimming takes 5 bases off V and 9 bases off J; junction bases not matched to a gene: 4. CDR1 and CDR2, per the germline V gene, are SGHTA and FQGNSA. The CDR3 has 12 amino acids, counting the end cysteine and phenylalanine. Here the CDR3 DNA is all that survives: 36 bases in frame from base 1.